This T cell receptor beta chain emerged from a study of identical twins. Germline values: CDR1 SGHAT, CDR2 FQDESV (reference sequence). Trimming removed 0 bases at V and 1 base at J, with 6 bases between. The CDR3 has 14 residues. TCRdb used MiXCR to reprocess the 5' RACE reads, holding one entry per CDR3 protein. The sample consists of 260,000 or so distinct CDR3 sequences, about 7.5% of them appearing once. This clonotype was recorded at least ten times. These data also featured in a second study, about yellow fever vaccine responses in identical twins.

This chain connects TRBV11-1 to TRBJ1-1; D call uncertain. This TCR was recovered from a woman younger than 35 in good health. The source material was CD8+ T cells sorted from blood. The CDR3 sequence is CASSLAPSNTEAFF. The CDR3 DNA sequence: TGTGCCAGCAGCTTAGCGCCGTCGAACACTGAAGCTTTCTTT.